The source of this T cell receptor beta chain is a study of cytomegalovirus exposure and HLA in healthy donors. Study summary: A preliminary data release comprised roughly 80 million unique TCRs obtained from HLA-typed donors.

The PCR used 60 Vbeta and 13 Jbeta primers. The data were produced by immunoSEQ multiplex PCR, yet TCRdb's version contains in-frame clones alone and is incomplete. The table has 95,000 to 150,000 clones, less than 85% seen once; the top ten hold roughly 9.6%. This clone has a handful of counts. V lost 0 bases, J lost 0 bases, and 11 bases lay in between. This CDR3 contains 16 residues. Germline CDR1 SGDLS, CDR2 YYNGEE. The sample comprised PBMCs. The chain joins TRBV9 to TRBJ2-3; the D gene is possibly TRBD1 (6 bases). The source of this sequence is a man aged 30-40 years in good health and CMV-seropositive. The CDR3 reads CASSVVLGASTDTQYF. CDR3 in DNA: TGTGCCAGCAGCGTAGTTCTGGGGGCTAGCACAGATACGCAGTATTTT.